The subject of this entry is one T cell receptor (beta chain). Its cognate antigen is unknown. The primer mix had 60 Vbeta and 13 Jbeta primers. TCRdb's table, derived via immunoSEQ multiplex PCR, lists solely in-frame clones and lacks some. The repertoire holds fewer than 200,000 clones, with roughly 76% as singletons. V shed 0 bases and J shed 0 bases, with 13 bases lying between them. The germline V gene encodes CDR1 SGDLS and CDR2 YYNGEE. This CDR3 spans 17 amino acids. In nominal health when sampled, donors likely had unrecorded immune exposures nonetheless. This sample is drawn from a study of cytomegalovirus exposure and HLA in healthy donors. Study-wide findings and caveats: The authors later found TCR association rates varying by HLA locus, with DRB1 most and HLA-C fewest. TCR beta V- and J-gene trimming was later associated with a missense DCLRE1C variant.

Sequences were obtained from PBMCs. The receptor was isolated from a woman aged 45 to 65 in good health and CMV-seronegative. The chain uses TRBV9 and TRBJ2-1; a weak D match, TRBD1 (6 bases). CDR3 bases: TGTGCCAGCAGCGTAGGGATTGACAGGCCCTCCTACAATGAGCAGTTCTTC. Translating it yields CASSVGIDRPSYNEQFF.